This TCR beta chain came from a study of CD8 T cells in ankylosing spondylitis (dated by TCRdb to about 2017). A note on the overall study: The study profiled T cell receptor beta repertoires in healthy donors and ankylosing spondylitis patients to find disease-linked TCR variants. The whole study cohort included 108 healthy donors and 25 ankylosing spondylitis patients. Samples of peripheral blood were taken, and for ankylosing spondylitis patients, synovial fluid was collected as well. Study-wide findings and limitations: Blood from ankylosing spondylitis patients appeared to be characterized by a TCR beta motif made up of under ten highly homologous amino acid variants. Significant enrichment of the disease-linked clones was reported in matched synovial fluid samples from ankylosing spondylitis patients. Some motif variants were previously reported in synovial fluid and blood of reactive arthritis patients, suggesting common disease-initiation mechanisms. In peripheral blood, the disease-linked clones were found at relatively low frequencies and had a CD8+ phenotype.

Sequencer: Illumina HiSeq 2500. TCR beta libraries were prepared by quantitative 5'-RACE with molecular barcodes. For the original study's pipeline: To identify disease-linked TCR variants, a new computational method was used, one built on a probabilistic model of VDJ rearrangement. TCRdb redid the processing of the public reads, applying fastp at Q25 and MiXCR, and retained in-frame beta chains. Rows are combined by CDR3 protein, so each entry shows the most common genes and DNA. V and J calls and clone size were set by TCRdb, not the authors. For this sample there are 300,000 to 400,000 distinct CDR3 sequences; 20% to 25% appear just once. Of the sample, around 13% falls within the top ten clones. CDR1 and CDR2, per the germline V gene, are SGHRS and YFSETQ. V ends up 4 bases short and J 0 bases short, with an unmatched junction base count of 6. The CDR3 starts with the cysteine, ends with the phenylalanine, and has 16 residues. Only the CDR3 DNA is retained, 48 bases long and in frame from the first base.

To note about this clonotype: What antigen it recognizes has not been identified. No base quality values were provided; no much bigger clone lies one nucleotide off.

The V and J genes are TRBV5-1 and TRBJ2-3; 9 bases in the middle match TRBD2. Sequenced material: blood, either unsorted or a sorted T cell fraction (not recorded which). The receptor was isolated from a male donor with ankylosing spondylitis or in good health (not recorded which). CDR3 reads: CASSPEAGGSTDTQYF. The DNA sequence is given as TGCGCCAGCAGCCCGGAGGCGGGGGGGAGCACAGATACGCAGTATTTT.